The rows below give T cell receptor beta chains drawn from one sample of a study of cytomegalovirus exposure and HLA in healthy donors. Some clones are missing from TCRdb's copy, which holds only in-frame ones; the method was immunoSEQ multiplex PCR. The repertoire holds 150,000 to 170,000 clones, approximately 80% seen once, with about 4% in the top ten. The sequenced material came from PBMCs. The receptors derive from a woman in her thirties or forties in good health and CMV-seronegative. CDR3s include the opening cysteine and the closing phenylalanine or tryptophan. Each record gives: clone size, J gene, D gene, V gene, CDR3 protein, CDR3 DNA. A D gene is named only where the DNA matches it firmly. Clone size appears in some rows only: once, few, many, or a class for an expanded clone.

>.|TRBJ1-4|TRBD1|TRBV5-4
CASSYLRGSNEKLFF
TGTGCCAGCAGCTACCTCAGGGGGTCTAATGAAAAACTGTTTTTT
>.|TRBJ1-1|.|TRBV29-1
CSVYPETGPNTEAFF
TGCAGCGTTTACCCCGAGACAGGCCCGAACACTGAAGCTTTCTTT
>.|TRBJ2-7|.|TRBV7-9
CASSFGVGQYF
TGTGCCAGCAGCTTCGGGGTTGGGCAGTACTTC
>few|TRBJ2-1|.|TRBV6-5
CASSSYRVLNNEQFF
TGTGCCAGCAGTTCCTACCGGGTTCTCAACAATGAGCAGTTCTTC
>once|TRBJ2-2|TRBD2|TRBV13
CASSLYRRTSGRALPGELFF
TGTGCCAGCAGCTTATACCGAAGGACTAGCGGGAGGGCCCTCCCCGGGGAGCTGTTTTTT
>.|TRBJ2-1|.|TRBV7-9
CASRDRGAHEQFF
TGTGCCAGCAGGGATCGGGGGGCCCATGAGCAGTTCTTC
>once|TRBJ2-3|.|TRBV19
CASSMDSRTDTQYF
TGTGCCAGTAGTATGGACAGCCGGACAGATACGCAGTATTTT
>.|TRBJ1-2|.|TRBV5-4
CASSLALAGTYGYTF
TGTGCCAGCAGCTTGGCTTTGGCGGGGACCTATGGCTACACCTTC
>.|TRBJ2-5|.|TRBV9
CASSVGTDETQYF
TGTGCCAGCAGCGTAGGGACAGATGAGACCCAGTACTTC
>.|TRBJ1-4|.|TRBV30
CAWSVPEGFEKLFF
TGTGCCTGGAGTGTTCCGGAGGGGTTTGAAAAACTGTTTTTT
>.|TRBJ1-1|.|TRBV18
CASSPFREDTEAFF
TGTGCCAGCTCACCATTCAGGGAAGACACTGAAGCTTTCTTT
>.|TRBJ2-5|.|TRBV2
CASTPRQETQYF
TGTGCCAGCACCCCGAGACAAGAGACCCAGTACTTC
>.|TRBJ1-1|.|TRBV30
CAWNGNTEAFF
TGTGCCTGGAACGGGAATACTGAAGCTTTCTTT
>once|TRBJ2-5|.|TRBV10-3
CAISESVAFETQYF
TGTGCCATCAGTGAGTCGGTAGCGTTTGAGACCCAGTACTTC
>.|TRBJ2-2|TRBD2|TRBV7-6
CASSLEIAGGNTGELFF
TGTGCCAGCAGCTTAGAGATCGCGGGAGGAAACACCGGGGAGCTGTTTTTT
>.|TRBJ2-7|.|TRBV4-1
CASSQDRYEQYF
TGCGCCAGCAGCCAAGATCGGTACGAGCAGTACTTC
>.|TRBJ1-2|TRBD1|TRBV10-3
CAISEEQGATGYTF
TGTGCCATCAGTGAGGAACAGGGGGCGACGGGCTACACCTTC
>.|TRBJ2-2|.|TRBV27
CASSISPGVGLFF
TGTGCCAGCTCCATAAGTCCGGGGGTGGGGCTGTTTTTT
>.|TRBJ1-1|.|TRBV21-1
CASSPPRQVNTEAFF
TGTGCCAGCAGCCCCCCCCGACAGGTTAACACTGAAGCTTTCTTT
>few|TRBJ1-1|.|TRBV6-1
CASSEQGGTEAFF
TGTGCCAGCAGTGAACAGGGAGGAACTGAAGCTTTCTTT
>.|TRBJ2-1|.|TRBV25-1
CASSESGRRYNEQFF
TGTGCCAGCAGTGAAAGTGGTCGTCGGTACAATGAGCAGTTCTTC
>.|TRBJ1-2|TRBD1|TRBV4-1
CASSQRTGIYGYTF
TGCGCCAGCAGCCAGAGGACAGGGATCTATGGCTACACCTTC
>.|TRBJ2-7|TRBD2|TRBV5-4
CASSLTSGTSYYYEQYF
TGTGCCAGCAGCTTGACCTCCGGGACTAGCTACTACTACGAGCAGTACTTC
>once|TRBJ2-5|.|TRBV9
CASSVGQETQYF
TGTGCCAGCAGCGTCGGGCAAGAGACCCAGTACTTC
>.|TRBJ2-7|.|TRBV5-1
CASIGGGSYEQYF
TGCGCCAGCATCGGAGGCGGGTCCTACGAGCAGTACTTC
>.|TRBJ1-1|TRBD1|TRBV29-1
CSVVVGRGQVAFF
TGCAGCGTTGTGGTGGGCAGGGGGCAAGTAGCTTTCTTT
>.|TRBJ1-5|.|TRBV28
CASSFDLGRRGLPQPQHF
TGTGCCAGCAGTTTTGATCTCGGGCGACGAGGGCTTCCTCAGCCCCAGCATTTT
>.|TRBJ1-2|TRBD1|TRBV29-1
CSVITGDYGYTF
TGCAGCGTTATAACAGGGGACTATGGCTACACCTTC
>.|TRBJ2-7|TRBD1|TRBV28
CASSSGGPYEQYF
TGTGCCAGCAGTTCAGGGGGCCCATACGAGCAGTACTTC
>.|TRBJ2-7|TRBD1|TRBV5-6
CASSLPGQGSYEQYF
TGTGCCAGCAGCTTACCGGGACAGGGAAGCTACGAGCAGTACTTC
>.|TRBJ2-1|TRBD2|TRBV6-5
CASSVLAGYNEQFF
TGTGCCAGCAGTGTCCTAGCGGGCTACAATGAGCAGTTCTTC
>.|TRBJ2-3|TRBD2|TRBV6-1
CASRSLAGGSDTQYF
TGTGCCAGCAGATCCCTAGCGGGAGGGTCAGATACGCAGTATTTT
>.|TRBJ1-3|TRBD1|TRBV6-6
CASSGTGGTIYF
TGTGCCAGCAGTGGGACAGGGGGCACCATATATTTT
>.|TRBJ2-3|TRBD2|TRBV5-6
CASSLAMASGPTDTQYF
TGTGCCAGCAGCTTGGCAATGGCTAGCGGGCCCACAGATACGCAGTATTTT
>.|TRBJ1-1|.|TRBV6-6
CASSHNARVETEAFF
TGTGCCAGCAGCCATAATGCCAGGGTGGAGACTGAAGCTTTCTTT
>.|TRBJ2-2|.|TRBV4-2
CASSQDRERHTGELFF
TGTGCCAGCAGCCAAGATCGTGAGCGGCACACCGGGGAGCTGTTTTTT
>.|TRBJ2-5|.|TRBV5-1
CASSLEGSKTQYF
TGCGCCAGCAGCTTAGAGGGTTCGAAGACCCAGTACTTC
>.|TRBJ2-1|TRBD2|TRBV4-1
CASSPQRGGLVEQFF
TGCGCCAGCAGCCCCCAGCGGGGGGGCCTGGTTGAGCAGTTCTTC
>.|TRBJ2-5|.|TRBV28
CASSLGGSGQQETQYF
TGTGCCAGCAGCCTAGGGGGCAGCGGGCAGCAAGAGACCCAGTACTTC
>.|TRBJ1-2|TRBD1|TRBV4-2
CASSQGVAGQYNYGYTF
TGTGCCAGCAGCCAAGGAGTCGCGGGACAGTATAACTATGGCTACACCTTC
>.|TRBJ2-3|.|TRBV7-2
CASSLVPRTDTQYF
TGTGCCAGCAGCTTAGTTCCCAGAACAGATACGCAGTATTTT